The clone carrying this TCR beta chain was seen many times. Antigen unknown. This library used around 400 ng RNA and molecular barcoded adaptors spanning alpha/delta and beta/gamma chains. A single record per CDR3 protein comes from TCRdb applying MiXCR to the reads. The sample consists of 57,000 or so distinct CDR3 sequences, roughly 19% of them appearing once. These data originate in a study of read filtering for tumor transcriptome and immune sequencing. About the research overall: R-ISS stage counts were under 10 for I, around 17 for II, 6 or 7 for III. Study-level findings and limits: Correlation between methods rose after single-read clonotypes were removed.

V was clipped by 2 bases and J by 2 bases; unmatched bases: 8. CDR3 length equals 16 residues. Germline V gene data show CDR1 as SEHNR and CDR2 as FQNEAQ (reference sequence). Sampling of bone marrow took place during active disease in every patient. The sample comprised a population of CD138-negative cells sorted from bone marrow. The rearrangement links TRBV7-9 to TRBJ2-5; 7 nucleotides match TRBD2. This clonotype was sampled from a donor at least 40 years old with multiple myeloma. CDR3 in DNA: TGTGCCAGCAGCTTACCGGCTAGCGGCATTCAAGAGACCCAGTACTTC. It is translated as CASSLPASGIQETQYF.